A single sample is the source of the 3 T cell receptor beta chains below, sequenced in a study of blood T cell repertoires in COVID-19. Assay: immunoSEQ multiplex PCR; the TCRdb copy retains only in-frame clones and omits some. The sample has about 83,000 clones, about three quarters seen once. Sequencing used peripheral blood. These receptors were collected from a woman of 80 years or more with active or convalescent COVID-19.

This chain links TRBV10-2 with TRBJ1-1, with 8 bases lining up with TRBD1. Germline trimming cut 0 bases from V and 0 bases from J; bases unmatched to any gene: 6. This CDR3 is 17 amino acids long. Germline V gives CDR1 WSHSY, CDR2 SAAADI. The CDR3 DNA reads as TGCGCCAGCAGTGAGTCGGGGACAGGACTCATGAACACTGAAGCTTTCTTT. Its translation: CASSESGTGLMNTEAFF.

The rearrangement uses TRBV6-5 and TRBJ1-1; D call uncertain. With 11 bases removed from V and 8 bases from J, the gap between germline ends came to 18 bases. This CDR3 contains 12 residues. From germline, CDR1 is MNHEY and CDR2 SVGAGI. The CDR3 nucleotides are TGTGCCTCGCACGGTCTGGTTCTGGAAGCTTTCTTT. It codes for CASHGLVLEAFF.

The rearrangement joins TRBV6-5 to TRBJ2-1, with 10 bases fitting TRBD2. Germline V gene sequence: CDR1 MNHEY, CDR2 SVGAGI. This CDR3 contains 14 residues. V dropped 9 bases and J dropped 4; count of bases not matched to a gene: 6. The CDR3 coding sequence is TGTGCCAGTAGCGGGGGGACCCCTTACAATGAGCAGTTCTTC. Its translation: CASSGGTPYNEQFF.